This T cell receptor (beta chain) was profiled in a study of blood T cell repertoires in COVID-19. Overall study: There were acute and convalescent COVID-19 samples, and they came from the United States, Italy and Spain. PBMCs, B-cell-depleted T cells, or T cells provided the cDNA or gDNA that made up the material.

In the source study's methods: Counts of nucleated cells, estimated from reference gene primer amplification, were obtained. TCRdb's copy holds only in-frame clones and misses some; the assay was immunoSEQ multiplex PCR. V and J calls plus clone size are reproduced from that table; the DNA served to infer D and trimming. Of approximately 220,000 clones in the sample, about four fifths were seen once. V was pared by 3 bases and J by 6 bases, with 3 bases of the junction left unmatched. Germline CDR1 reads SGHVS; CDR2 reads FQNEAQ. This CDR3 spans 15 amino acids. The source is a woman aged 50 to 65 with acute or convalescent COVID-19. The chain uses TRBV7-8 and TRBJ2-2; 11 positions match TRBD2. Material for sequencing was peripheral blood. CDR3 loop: CASSLGLAEAGELFF. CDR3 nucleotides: TGTGCCAGCAGCTTGGGACTAGCGGAAGCCGGGGAGCTGTTTTTT.